Listed here is a single T cell receptor beta chain. Its antigen is currently not known. Base qualities are not provided; no much larger clone lies one nucleotide away. This entry belongs to a study of T cells after posttransplantation cyclophosphamide (dated by TCRdb to about 2016). About the investigation overall: Using TRB sequencing, the study followed how the T cell repertoire rebuilt after myeloablative bone marrow transplantation with posttransplantation cyclophosphamide given as GVHD prophylaxis. Samples from 35 PTCy-treated patients, along with samples from roughly 15 of their related bone marrow donors, underwent antigen receptor sequencing. Blood from all 35 or so PTCy patients with 1-year posttransplant specimens was subjected to TRB sequencing. Up to 3 additional blood samples from 2 to 5.2 years after transplant were also TRB-sequenced in 3 patients, as was pretransplant blood from several patients. Because TRA and TRB clonality were tightly correlated in 9 samples, subsequent TCR analyses were focused on TRB only. Public TRB sequences were compared against a database of over 3,000 sequences linked to responses to pathogens, tumor antigens, self-antigens and alloantigens.

TRB sequencing used genomic DNA with the immunoSEQ assay at survey resolution or the hsTCRB kit. Regarding the original processing steps: The immunoSEQ software handled initial read processing, and the LymphoSeq R package was used for repertoire analyses. Clonality was computed as 1 minus normalized Shannon entropy, and a Gini coefficient was also calculated for each TRB dataset. To infer phenotypes in unsorted samples, TRB sequences from sorted subsets of the recipient or donor were mapped onto the unsorted samples of the same recipient. What TCRdb holds here is the immuneACCESS table cut down to in-frame rearrangements. Part of the clones is not present; checked against another copy, under half of the missing clones reflect an unresolved V gene, and the others are unexplained. That table supplies the V and J calls and clone size; D and trimming were determined from the DNA. The sample table holds tens of thousands of clones, of which just over 90% were seen once. Jointly, the top ten make up about 3% of the sample.

On the day of marrow donation, related bone marrow donors gave peripheral blood samples. Peripheral blood and bone marrow mononuclear cells were isolated by Ficoll-Hypaque density centrifugation and were cryopreserved. Looking up the germline V gene (reference sequence) yields CDR1 LNHDA and CDR2 SQIVND. The CDR3 goes from the cysteine to the phenylalanine over 15 residues. CDR3 DNA only is kept here, 45 bases in frame from base 1. V sheds 6 bases and J sheds 0 bases, leaving 12 bases between their ends. General findings and caveats noted by the study authors: Donor-recipient similarity was low at 1-2 months but increased during the first year, and donor CD8+ memory clones often dominated later blood repertoires. The TRB repertoires of T cells infiltrating skin or GI tract showed only limited overlap with the TRB repertoires of T cells in blood. Across roughly 45 patients, recipient CMV seropositivity and CMV reactivation were highly associated with TRB clonality; PTCy diversity was similar to CNI/methotrexate controls.

This sequence uses TRBV19 and TRBJ2-1, and perhaps TRBD1 as D gene, on 5 matching bases. This TCR came from a woman between 25 and 40 years old in good health and a related stem cell transplant donor. Sequenced material: PBMCs. CDR3 loop: CASRPDRDSYNEQFF. The nucleotides read TGTGCCAGTAGGCCTGACAGAGACTCCTACAATGAGCAGTTCTTC. The full variable domain, with segments outside the CDR3 supplied by the reference TRBV19 and TRBJ2-1 proteins, appears as DGGITQSPKYLFRKEGQNVTLSCEQNLNHDAMYWYRQDPGQGLRLIYYSQIVNDFQKGDIAEGYSVSREKKESFPLTVTSAQKNPTAFYLCASRPDRDSYNEQFFGPGTRLTVL.